This TCR beta chain emerged from a study of blood T cells in healthy people across ages. The second PCR ran roughly 6 to 11 cycles with a sample-barcoded 5' primer and J-beta primers. Using its own MiXCR run on the 5' RACE reads, TCRdb lists one record per CDR3 protein. The sample carries 750,000 to 950,000 distinct CDR3 sequences, under 30% recorded once. The CDR3 length is 14 residues. Germline assignment: CDR1 SEHNR and CDR2 FQNEAQ (reference sequence). Trimming removed 5 bases at V and 5 bases at J, with 15 bases between. Every sample yielded at least 6.5 million isolated PBMCs. This sample also belongs to another study, concerning T cells of mothers and their children. That work adds: Relative to unrelated pairs, biologically related mother-child dyads exhibited marginally greater, non-significant overlap.

The gene calls are TRBV7-9 and TRBJ2-5; maybe TRBD1 (6 bases). The sample taken for sequencing was blood. This clonotype was sampled from a boy under 18 in good health. The DNA for the CDR3 is TGTGCCAGCAGCCAAGATACAGGGCGGGAGACCCAGTACTTC. It translates to CASSQDTGRETQYF. Together with reference TRBV7-9 and TRBJ2-5, the CDR3 gives the full variable domain: DTGVSQNPRHKITKRGQNVTFRCDPISEHNRLYWYRQTLGQGPEFLTYFQNEAQLEKSRLLSDRFSAERPKGSFSTLEIQRTEQGDSAMYLCASSQDTGRETQYFGPGTRLLVL.